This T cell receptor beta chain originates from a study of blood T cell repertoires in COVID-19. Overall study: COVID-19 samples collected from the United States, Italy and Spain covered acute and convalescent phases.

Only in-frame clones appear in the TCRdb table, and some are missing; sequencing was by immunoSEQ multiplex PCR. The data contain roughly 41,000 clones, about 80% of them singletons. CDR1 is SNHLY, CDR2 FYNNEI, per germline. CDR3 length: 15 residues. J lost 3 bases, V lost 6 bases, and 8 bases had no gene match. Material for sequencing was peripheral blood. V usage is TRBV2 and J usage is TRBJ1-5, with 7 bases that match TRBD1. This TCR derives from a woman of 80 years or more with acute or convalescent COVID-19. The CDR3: CASRDRVGANQPQHF. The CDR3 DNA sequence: TGTGCCAGCAGAGACAGGGTTGGGGCCAATCAGCCCCAGCATTTT.